Detailed here is one T cell receptor (beta chain). The CDR3 is 15 residues long. Germline lookup yields CDR1 SQVTM and CDR2 ANQGSEA. This record belongs to a study of CXCR3-negative and CXCR3-positive naive CD8 T cells. In preparing the TRB cDNA libraries, 5' RACE with UMI labels was used. TCRdb reprocessed the 5' RACE reads, keeping one entry per CDR3 protein, no DNA. This table holds more than 50,000 distinct CDR3 sequences. The receptor was derived from a human donor in good health. Some clones in this sample may be carry-over from other donors' samples. The V call is TRBV29-1, the J call TRBJ2-1; TCRdb proposes TRBD1, but this gene call is untestable without DNA. The specimen was naive CXCR3- CD8+ T cells from blood. The sample's subset: CD45RO-CCR7+CD27+CD95- naive CD8+ T cells lacking CXCR3 (TNR3-). The CDR3 reads CSLDSGAGSYNEQFF.